A selection of T cell receptor beta chains follows, all from one sample in a study of control samples from healthy donors and cancer patients. Assay used: immunoSEQ multiplex PCR; TCRdb lists only in-frame clones, some missing. Among about 160,000 clones, 90% to 95% were seen once, and the ten largest hold roughly 0.7%. The sequencing input was blood. These receptors were collected from a woman between 25 and 40 years old in good health. CDR3s include the opening cysteine and the closing phenylalanine or tryptophan. The order of the fields is clone size, J gene, V gene, D gene, CDR3 DNA, CDR3 protein. The D gene is left open where the match is weak. Only part of the rows carry a size: once, few, many, or a class if the clone is expanded.

clone size: once
J gene: TRBJ2-6
V gene: TRBV4-2
D gene: -
CDR3 DNA: TGTGCCAGCAGCCAATCCCCCCGCCGGGACCTCTCTGGGGCCAACGTCCTGACTTTC
CDR3 protein: CASSQSPRRDLSGANVLTF

clone size: -
J gene: TRBJ2-7
V gene: TRBV6-5
D gene: TRBD2
CDR3 DNA: TGTGCCAGCAGTCCTCGAGCGGGAGGGCCCTACGAGCAGTACTTC
CDR3 protein: CASSPRAGGPYEQYF

clone size: once
J gene: TRBJ2-1
V gene: TRBV6-2/TRBV6-3
D gene: TRBD2
CDR3 DNA: TGTGCCAGCAGTTACCCAGCTAGCGGGAGGGCCTCCTACAATGAGCAGTTCTTC
CDR3 protein: CASSYPASGRASYNEQFF

clone size: once
J gene: TRBJ1-5
V gene: TRBV6-5
D gene: -
CDR3 DNA: TGTGCCAGCTCCGCCTCGGTAGCCACGTGGCCCCAGCATTTT
CDR3 protein: CASSASVATWPQHF

clone size: -
J gene: TRBJ2-3
V gene: TRBV4-3
D gene: TRBD2
CDR3 DNA: TGCGCCAGCAGCCAAGATCCCGACCTGGGGGGAGGGCCGGCGTATTTT
CDR3 protein: CASSQDPDLGGGPAYF

clone size: -
J gene: TRBJ2-1
V gene: TRBV9
D gene: -
CDR3 DNA: TGTGCCAGCAGCGTGAAGGGCCTCTGGAATGAGCAGTTCTTC
CDR3 protein: CASSVKGLWNEQFF

clone size: few
J gene: TRBJ1-6
V gene: TRBV6-4
D gene: -
CDR3 DNA: TGTGCCAGCAGTGACAGGGAGGATTCACCCCTCCACTTT
CDR3 protein: CASSDREDSPLHF

clone size: -
J gene: TRBJ2-1
V gene: TRBV27
D gene: TRBD2
CDR3 DNA: TGTGCCAGCAGTCCACATAGCGGGAGCTCCTACAATGAGCAGTTCTTC
CDR3 protein: CASSPHSGSSYNEQFF

clone size: -
J gene: TRBJ1-3
V gene: TRBV12-3/TRBV12-4
D gene: -
CDR3 DNA: TGTGCCAGCAGTTTATATGGAAACACCATATATTTT
CDR3 protein: CASSLYGNTIYF

clone size: -
J gene: TRBJ2-5
V gene: TRBV7-2
D gene: TRBD1
CDR3 DNA: TGTGCCAGCAGCCCGGAGATGCCACGGACAGGGAAAGAGACCCAGTACTTC
CDR3 protein: CASSPEMPRTGKETQYF

clone size: -
J gene: TRBJ1-4
V gene: TRBV7-2
D gene: -
CDR3 DNA: TGTGCCAGCAGCTTAGCGCGTTCAACTAATGAAAAACTGTTTTTT
CDR3 protein: CASSLARSTNEKLFF

clone size: -
J gene: TRBJ2-2
V gene: TRBV6-5
D gene: TRBD2
CDR3 DNA: TGTGCCAGCCCCCGGACGGGAGGGACCGGGGAGCTGTTTTTT
CDR3 protein: CASPRTGGTGELFF

clone size: -
J gene: TRBJ2-5
V gene: TRBV13
D gene: TRBD2
CDR3 DNA: TGTGCCAGCAGCCCTTTAGCGGGAGAGGGGGAGACCCAGTACTTC
CDR3 protein: CASSPLAGEGETQYF

clone size: -
J gene: TRBJ2-5
V gene: TRBV12-3/TRBV12-4
D gene: -
CDR3 DNA: TGTGCCAGCAGTTTAGAGGGGGAGACCCAGTACTTC
CDR3 protein: CASSLEGETQYF

clone size: -
J gene: TRBJ1-4
V gene: TRBV27
D gene: -
CDR3 DNA: TGTGCCAGCAGTCTGGGACTGCGTAATGAAAAACTGTTTTTT
CDR3 protein: CASSLGLRNEKLFF

clone size: -
J gene: TRBJ2-1
V gene: TRBV18
D gene: TRBD2
CDR3 DNA: TGTGCCAGCTCACCGCCGACTAGCGGGAGGGTCGGTGAGCAGTTCTTC
CDR3 protein: CASSPPTSGRVGEQFF

clone size: -
J gene: TRBJ2-1
V gene: TRBV6-5
D gene: -
CDR3 DNA: TGTGCCAGCAGTCCAAATAAGGGTGGAAATGAGCAGTTCTTC
CDR3 protein: CASSPNKGGNEQFF

clone size: -
J gene: TRBJ2-7
V gene: TRBV6-5
D gene: TRBD2
CDR3 DNA: TGTGCCAGCAGTATGGGACTAGCGAGCTACGAGCAGTACTTC
CDR3 protein: CASSMGLASYEQYF

clone size: -
J gene: TRBJ2-4
V gene: TRBV5-1
D gene: -
CDR3 DNA: TGCGCCAGCAGCCCTACTCGGACGCCAAACATTCAGTACTTC
CDR3 protein: CASSPTRTPNIQYF

clone size: -
J gene: TRBJ1-4
V gene: TRBV19
D gene: -
CDR3 DNA: TGTGCCAGTAGTAATCCAGGAGGAACTAATGAAAAACTGTTTTTT
CDR3 protein: CASSNPGGTNEKLFF

clone size: -
J gene: TRBJ2-2
V gene: TRBV7-2
D gene: TRBD2
CDR3 DNA: TGTGCCAGCAGTACGCTAGCGGGAGGAGTCGGGGAGCTGTTTTTT
CDR3 protein: CASSTLAGGVGELFF

clone size: once
J gene: TRBJ2-3
V gene: TRBV7-3
D gene: -
CDR3 DNA: TGTGCCAGCAGCCCCTCTGGCACAGATACGCAGTATTTT
CDR3 protein: CASSPSGTDTQYF

clone size: -
J gene: TRBJ1-2
V gene: TRBV27
D gene: TRBD1
CDR3 DNA: TGTGCCAGCAGTTTATCGGGGGACAGGGGAGGCTATGGCTACACCTTC
CDR3 protein: CASSLSGDRGGYGYTF

clone size: -
J gene: TRBJ2-3
V gene: TRBV9
D gene: TRBD2
CDR3 DNA: TGTGCCAGCAGCCCAGGGATAGCGGGATTCACAGATACGCAGTATTTT
CDR3 protein: CASSPGIAGFTDTQYF

clone size: -
J gene: TRBJ1-1
V gene: TRBV7-8
D gene: -
CDR3 DNA: TGTGCCAGCAGCTTTGGGGACACTGAAGCTTTCTTT
CDR3 protein: CASSFGDTEAFF

clone size: -
J gene: TRBJ1-1
V gene: TRBV5-1
D gene: -
CDR3 DNA: TGCGCCAGCAGCTTGGCCCAGGGCATGAACACTGAAGCTTTCTTT
CDR3 protein: CASSLAQGMNTEAFF

clone size: -
J gene: TRBJ2-5
V gene: TRBV18
D gene: TRBD1
CDR3 DNA: TGTGCCAGCTCACCACCGGCAGGGGGCGCGTTAGAGACCCAGTACTTC
CDR3 protein: CASSPPAGGALETQYF

clone size: -
J gene: TRBJ2-1
V gene: TRBV6-2/TRBV6-3
D gene: TRBD2
CDR3 DNA: TGTGCCAGCAGTTCCCGGGGACTAGCGTGGAATGAGCAGTTCTTC
CDR3 protein: CASSSRGLAWNEQFF

clone size: -
J gene: TRBJ2-1
V gene: TRBV14
D gene: TRBD2
CDR3 DNA: TGTGCCAGCAGCCAAGCCAGGCTAGCGGGAACCTACAATGAGCAGTTCTTC
CDR3 protein: CASSQARLAGTYNEQFF